One T cell receptor (beta chain) is described in this entry. This clonotype was counted only a few times. Its binding antigen is unknown. Base quality data are lacking; no much larger clone is found one base away. These reads were obtained on an Illumina NovaSeq 6000. cDNA libraries for TCRalpha and TCRbeta were prepared by 5'RACE using constant-segment primers, with sample barcodes and unique molecular identifiers added. Trizol reagent was used to extract RNA from every sample. Libraries were amplified in two PCR steps, with a second sample barcode and Illumina TruSeq adapters added in the second step. The libraries were sequenced on an Illumina NovaSeq using 2 x 150 bp paired-end reads. The authors' pipeline ran thus. Reads were demultiplexed and collapsed into UMI-guided consensus sequences with migec v1.2.7. Using mixcr v2.1.11, UMI consensuses were aligned to TRA and TRB V and J templates and then assembled into clonotypes. Clonotypes were classified as expanded or contracted when called significant by both edgeR and NoisET, with noise models trained on biological replicates. For edgeR calls, the cutoffs were a false discovery rate-adjusted p below 0.01 and a log2 fold-change threshold of 1. As an exploratory analysis of dynamics, PCA with hierarchical clustering was applied to max-normalized trajectories of the 1000 most abundant clonotypes. Separately sequenced CD4+ and CD8+ repertoires were used to assign the CD4 or CD8 phenotype of responding clones. TCRdb passed the public sequencing reads through fastp at Q25 and MiXCR, retaining productive beta sequences. Each CDR3 protein gets just one entry, which takes the most common genes and DNA from the rows behind it. What appears here as the V and J calls and clone size reflects TCRdb's work, not the paper's. Counted in this sample were 250,000 to 300,000 distinct CDR3 sequences; roughly 15% of them appeared once. The biggest ten clones account for 20% to 25% of the sample.

Ficoll-Paque density gradient centrifugation was used to isolate PBMCs. This sample is drawn from a study of T-cell memory formation after mild COVID-19 (dated by TCRdb to 2020 to 2023). Regarding the study in general: TCR sequence clusters from the two donors were found to be largely donor specific. In two donors, T-cell clones that expanded and contracted after mild COVID-19 were followed by sequencing TCRalpha and TCRbeta repertoires longitudinally. Two young, previously healthy adult volunteers made up the cohort, one male and one female.

Overall study outcomes, separate from this receptor: The detection of some responding clones in pre-infection memory suggests that pre-existing cross-reactive memory T cells joined the SARS-CoV-2 response. Clones that contracted from day 15 to 85 showed balanced CD4/CD8 phenotypes, whereas a second wave of clones that expanded from day 15 to 37 leaned towards CD4+. The study covered only a couple of mild cases, and larger cohorts including severe cases with pre-infection samples were considered necessary. Whether the second-wave clones peaking on day 37 were SARS-CoV-2 specific was not confirmed. Contracting CD4+ clones turned up mainly in the CM and EM memory subsets, whereas EMRA was where CD8+ clones were enriched.

Germline trimming amounts to 2 bases on V and 8 bases on J, with 5 as the count of junction bases outside the gene matches. The germline V gene specifies LGHNA as CDR1 and YSLEER as CDR2. From cysteine to phenylalanine, the CDR3 is 13 amino acids long. Only the CDR3 portion is preserved as DNA: 39 bases, with reading frame beginning at the first base. This clonotype originated in a man between 18 and 35 years old who had mild COVID-19 (a few samples of this study predate the infection). The sample titles of this study are shuffled in the database, so cell type and time point are left out; the donor was told from shared clones. In this chain, TRBV4-3 is recombined with TRBJ1-1; the central 7 bases match TRBD1. Sequenced: PBMCs or a T cell subset sorted from them (not recorded which). The bases read TGCGCCAGCAGCCAAAACAGGGGCCTGGAAGCTTTCTTT. It translates as CASSQNRGLEAFF.